Following are 25 T cell receptor beta chains from one sample sequenced in a study of response to subunit inactivated influenza vaccine. TCRdb redid the calling of the RT-PCR reads with MiXCR, one entry per CDR3 protein. Among about 500,000 distinct CDR3 sequences listed, approximately 15% were seen once. Sequenced material: CD4+ T cells sorted from PBMCs, taken less than 30 months after vaccination. The receptors originated from a man between 50 and 75 years old who received an inactivated influenza vaccine.

Ten or more counts support this clonotype. This chain joins TRBV5-6 and TRBJ1-3; D gene ambiguous. The length of the CDR3 is 12 residues. The V gene's germline CDR1 is SGHDT and CDR2 YYEEEE. V was clipped by 0 bases and J by 7 bases, with 5 bases between them. The CDR3 here is CASSLGYNTIYF. The CDR3 nucleotides read TGTGCCAGCAGCTTGGGATACAACACCATATATTTT. The full variable domain, with the rest looked up from reference TRBV5-6 and TRBJ1-3, is DAGVTQSPTHLIKTRGQQVTLRCSPKSGHDTVSWYQQALGQGPQFIFQYYEEEERQRGNFPDRFSGHQFPNYSSELNVNALLLGDSALYLCASSLGYNTIYFGEGSWLTVV.

This clonotype appeared many times. V and J are TRBV7-8 and TRBJ2-5; perhaps TRBD1 as D (6 bases). This CDR3 contains 15 residues. V gave up 5 bases and J gave up 2 bases, with 15 bases separating them. Germline CDR1 SGHVS, CDR2 FQNEAQ. CDR3 in amino acids: CASSPGQNFQETQYF. Written as DNA, the CDR3 is TGTGCCAGCAGCCCAGGACAGAACTTTCAAGAGACCCAGTACTTC.

The chain combines TRBV29-1 with TRBJ2-3; D is uncertain. CDR1 and CDR2 from the germline V gene are SQVTM and ANQGSEA. The CDR3 is 12 amino acids. Trimming stripped 3 bases from V and 2 bases from J, with 6 bases between. CDR3 region: CSVDRATDTQYF. The CDR3 DNA reads TGCAGCGTTGACAGAGCCACAGATACGCAGTATTTT.

This clonotype was seen more than once but under ten times. The rearrangement links TRBV20-1 to TRBJ1-5; D gene uncertain. The CDR3 length is 14 residues. Trimming pared 3 bases from V and 0 bases from J, leaving 9 bases between. Germline CDR1 DFQATT, CDR2 SNEGSKA (reference sequence). CDR3 in DNA: TGCAGTGCTAGGTTCCGGGGTAGCAATCAGCCCCAGCATTTT. Translating gives CSARFRGSNQPQHF.

The chain is built from TRBV7-3 and TRBJ2-2, with D hard to call. The CDR3 spans 14 residues. V dropped 2 bases and J dropped 7 bases, with 11 bases sitting between them. In germline, CDR1 is SGHTA, CDR2 FQGTGA. The CDR3 sequence is CASSLSPAIGELFF. The CDR3 coding sequence is TGTGCCAGCAGCTTATCCCCCGCAATCGGGGAGCTGTTTTTT.

CDR3 loop: CASRVQGASGANVLTF. The CDR3 DNA is TGTGCCAGTAGGGTACAGGGGGCTTCTGGGGCCAACGTCCTGACTTTC. The chain employs TRBV19 and TRBJ2-6; 9 bases align to TRBD1. With 6 bases clipped from V and 1 base from J, the junction kept 4 bases outside the gene matches. CDR1 and CDR2 (germline): LNHDA, SQIVND (reference sequence). The CDR3 loop spans 16 amino acids.

This clonotype was observed a handful of times. CDR3 loop: CASSSDRHSPLHF. The CDR3 DNA is TGTGCCAGCAGTTCGGACAGGCATTCACCCCTCCACTTT. The V gene is TRBV12-3 or TRBV12-4, the J gene TRBJ1-6; 7 bases are shared with TRBD1. After removal of 4 bases from V and 8 bases from J, the junction contained 2 bases not matched to a gene. The CDR3 sequence is 13 residues long.

V is TRBV11-3 and J is TRBJ2-1; 9 bases are shared with TRBD1. Per the germline V gene, CDR1 is SGHNT and CDR2 is YENEEA. V shed 5 bases and J 3 bases; nucleotides not matched to a gene: 8. The CDR3 consists of 16 residues. The CDR3 nucleotides read TGTGCCAGCAGCCGCGTGGGACAGGGAAACTACAATGAGCAGTTCTTC. It specifies CASSRVGQGNYNEQFF.

A few counts support this clonotype. The chain combines TRBV15 with TRBJ2-5; D tentatively reads TRBD1 or TRBD2 (5 bases each). There are 14 residues in the CDR3. Germline V gene data show CDR1 as LNHNV and CDR2 as YYDKDF (reference sequence). The V end lost 3 bases, the J end lost 5 bases, and 13 bases lay between the germline ends. The CDR3 region has the DNA TGTGCCACCAGCAGCGGGGACGGGTGGGAGACCCAGTACTTC. It is translated as CATSSGDGWETQYF.

This clonotype has just a few counts. Sequence at one end of the junction differs from germline and may be a read error. The CDR3 region is CASSQAGPRIF. CDR3 in DNA: TGTGCCAGCAGCCAGGCAGGGCCTAGGATCTTC. V is TRBV14 and J is TRBJ2-1; tentatively, D is TRBD1 (5 bases). The CDR3 runs to 11 residues. CDR1 and CDR2 from the germline V gene are SGHDN and FVKESK.

The sample holds a few counts of this clonotype. This chain uses TRBV28 with TRBJ2-2, with D perhaps given as TRBD1 or TRBD2 (5 bases each). There are 15 residues in the CDR3. Germline V CDR1 and CDR2: MDHEN, SYDVKM. Trimming cost V 7 bases and J 5 bases, with 17 bases left between them. CDR3 residues: CASILGGGLTGELFF. CDR3 DNA: TGTGCCAGCATCTTGGGTGGGGGTTTGACCGGGGAGCTGTTTTTT.

V usage is TRBV7-2 and J usage is TRBJ2-7, with D possibly being TRBD1 or TRBD2 (5 bases each). Germline V gene sequence: CDR1 SGHTA, CDR2 FQGNSA. V shed 0 bases and J shed 4 bases, with 13 bases lying between them. This CDR3 is built from 15 residues. CDR3 nucleotides: TGTGCCAGCAGCTTAGCGTTGGGACCCTTTTACGAGCAGTACTTC. This gives the protein CASSLALGPFYEQYF.

This chain links TRBV20-1 with TRBJ2-7; D gene unclear. Trimming stripped 3 bases from V and 3 bases from J, with 15 bases between. The CDR3 covers 14 residues. The germline gives CDR1 DFQATT, CDR2 SNEGSKA (reference sequence). CDR3 amino acids: CSARPLGRSYEQYF. DNA of the CDR3: TGCAGTGCTAGGCCCCTAGGTAGAAGCTACGAGCAGTACTTC.

This clonotype was picked up many times. V gene TRBV5-1 combines with J gene TRBJ2-1; maybe TRBD1 (6 bases). CDR1 and CDR2 (germline): SGHRS, YFSETQ. Trimming left V 0 bases short and J 8 bases short, with 9 bases between. The CDR3 is 13 amino acids. Written as DNA, the CDR3 is TGCGCCAGCAGCTTGGGTACAGGGTATGAGCAGTTCTTC. Translation: CASSLGTGYEQFF.

This clonotype was counted between two and nine times. The chain links TRBV16 to TRBJ1-6; weak D call: TRBD1 (5 bases). The V end was cut by 6 bases, the J end by 7 bases, with 13 bases between. The CDR3 length is 14 residues. The germline gives CDR1 KGHSY, CDR2 FQNENV. CDR3 DNA: TGTGCCAGCAGTCAACAGGTCAGCAATTCACCCCTCCACTTT. Its protein is CASSQQVSNSPLHF.

This clonotype was counted between two and nine times. The V call is TRBV12-3 or TRBV12-4, the J call TRBJ1-2; tentative D call: TRBD1 (5 bases). The CDR3 is made up of 15 amino acids. Trimming shortened V by 0 bases and J by 0 bases, and 8 bases separated the two germline ends. Here the CDR3 reads CASSLAGGPNYGYTF. CDR3 bases: TGTGCCAGCAGTTTAGCGGGGGGACCTAACTATGGCTACACCTTC.

The chain carries TRBV2 and TRBJ2-3; D is undetermined. CDR1 and CDR2 from the germline V gene are SNHLY and FYNNEI. V dropped 2 bases and J dropped 6 bases, with 9 bases sitting between them. The CDR3 covers 13 residues. DNA for the CDR3: TGTGCCAGCAGTGAAAGCCTCTTGGATACGCAGTATTTT. Translation gives CASSESLLDTQYF.

This clonotype has a handful of counts. This chain joins TRBV4-2 and TRBJ2-7; D remains unclear. CDR1 and CDR2 from the germline V gene are LGHNA and YNFKEQ. CDR3 size: 12 residues. V was trimmed by 4 bases and J by 5 bases, leaving 9 bases between them. CDR3 DNA: TGTGCCAGCAGCCCACATTCGGACGAGCAGTACTTC. Its translation is CASSPHSDEQYF.

The chain's CDR3 is CASSLARGRSANTGELFF. The CDR3 nucleotides are TGTGCCAGCAGCTTAGCGCGGGGGCGGAGCGCGAACACCGGGGAGCTGTTTTTT. V gene TRBV7-8 combines with J gene TRBJ2-2; weak D call: TRBD2 (7 bases). The length of the CDR3 is 18 residues. The germline V and J ends were trimmed by 0 bases and 0 bases, with 14 bases remaining between them. The germline CDR1 and CDR2 sequences are SGHVS and FQNEAQ.

The chain carries TRBV11-2 and TRBJ1-3; D not resolved. CDR1 is SGHAT, CDR2 FQNNGV, per germline. The CDR3 runs to 15 residues. V lost 6 bases, J lost 6 bases, and 18 bases lay in between. CDR3 protein: CASRFGQTRQNTIYF. The CDR3 DNA is TGTGCCAGCAGGTTTGGGCAGACAAGGCAAAACACCATATATTTT.

The rearrangement joins TRBV2 to TRBJ2-7; D unresolved. The ends were cut back, 7 bases at V and 0 bases at J, with 13 bases in the middle. CDR1 SNHLY and CDR2 FYNNEI come from the germline V gene. The CDR3 runs 14 residues. For the CDR3, the DNA is TGTGCCAGCAAACAGAGGCAGCTCTCCTACGAGCAGTACTTC. As protein: CASKQRQLSYEQYF.

CDR3 DNA sequence: TGTGCCAGCTCCCAAGGGCGGCCAGACTACACCTTC. This codes for CASSQGRPDYTF. The chain uses TRBV12-3 or TRBV12-4 and TRBJ1-2; the D is unclear. CDR3 length: 12 residues. With 8 bases removed from V and 10 bases from J, the gap between germline ends came to 17 bases.

This clonotype came up once. The gene calls are TRBV6-2 or TRBV6-3 and TRBJ1-5, with 8 bases fitting TRBD1. The germline V gene has CDR1 MNHEY and CDR2 SVGEGT. The CDR3 extends over 15 amino acids. Trimming cost V 6 bases and J 5 bases; bases outside gene matches: 9. The CDR3 nucleotides are TGTGCCAGCAGAGCTTTGACAGGGGACGATCAGCCCCAGCATTTT. Translation: CASRALTGDDQPQHF.

This clonotype was seen more than once but under ten times. The chain joins TRBV27 to TRBJ1-5; D unresolved. V was trimmed by 10 bases and J by 4 bases, leaving 17 bases between them. This CDR3 is built from 14 residues. CDR1 and CDR2 (germline): MNHEY, SMNVEV (reference sequence). The CDR3 bases are TGTGCCACTCGTACCTCACAAGTAAATCAGCCCCAGCATTTT. This gives the protein CATRTSQVNQPQHF.

This clonotype has more than one count but fewer than ten. The chain employs TRBV7-2 and TRBJ2-1; no clear D gene. The CDR3 length is 14 residues. Per the germline V gene, CDR1 is SGHTA and CDR2 is FQGNSA. Trimming shortened V by 0 bases and J by 7 bases, and 10 bases separated the two germline ends. In DNA form, the CDR3 reads TGTGCCAGCAGCTTAGCTACCAGTGGGAATGAGCAGTTCTTC. Its protein product is CASSLATSGNEQFF.